One and the same sample provided the 27 T cell receptor beta chains below, sequenced in a study of beta chain features in type 1 diabetes. The study, taken as a whole, reports: Patients with Type 1 diabetes showed moderately but significantly shorter TCRB CDR3s in all four CD4+ subsets.

Investigators reverse transcribed all isolated RNA, so they sequenced expressed TCRB transcripts. Clones were read by immunoSEQ multiplex PCR, and TCRdb kept only the in-frame ones, dropping some. The sample includes hundreds of thousands of clones, roughly 13% of them seen just once. Antigen specificity for these receptors is unknown. Sequenced: naive CD4+ T cells from blood. These receptor sequences come from a man aged 18 to 35 with type 1 diabetes.

This clone was seen a handful of times. The chain combines TRBV13 with TRBJ1-6; a weak D match, TRBD1 (5 bases). Germline V gene sequence: CDR1 PRHDT, CDR2 FYEKMQ (reference sequence). This CDR3 has 14 residues. V shed 5 bases and J shed 10 bases, with 15 bases lying between them. Here the CDR3 reads CASSLQGPGSPLHF. CDR3 coding DNA: TGTGCCAGCAGCCTCCAGGGCCCTGGCTCACCCCTCCACTTT.

This clone was detected only a few times. The rearrangement links TRBV2 to TRBJ1-5; D unclear. The CDR3 is made up of 14 amino acids. Germline-derived CDR1 and CDR2 are SNHLY and FYNNEI. With 1 base removed from V and 1 base from J, the gap between germline ends came to 5 bases. The CDR3 DNA sequence: TGTGCCAGCAGTGAAGTGGAGAGCAATCAGCCCCAGCATTTT. Translation gives CASSEVESNQPQHF. Drawing the rest from reference TRBV2 and TRBJ1-5, the complete variable domain is EPEVTQTPSHQVTQMGQEVILRCVPISNHLYFYWYRQILGQKVEFLVSFYNNEISEKSEIFDDQFSVERPDGSNFTLKIRSTKLEDSAMYFCASSEVESNQPQHFGDGTRLSIL.

V is TRBV5-1 and J is TRBJ1-5; maybe TRBD1 (6 bases). The germline CDR1 and CDR2 sequences are SGHRS and YFSETQ. The V and J ends lost 3 bases and 4 bases respectively, with 8 bases between them. The CDR3 has 13 residues. The DNA of the CDR3 is TGCGCCAGCAGCTACCAGGGGAATCAGCCCCAGCATTTT. Translating gives CASSYQGNQPQHF.

This clone was found a few times. The chain joins TRBV27 to TRBJ1-2, with 8 bases fitting TRBD1. CDR1 and CDR2 from the germline V gene are MNHEY and SMNVEV (reference sequence). V gave up 5 bases and J gave up 8 bases; unmatched junction bases: 7. This CDR3 spans 13 amino acids. CDR3 DNA: TGTGCCAGCAGTCGATCAGGGGGCCAAGGCTACACCTTC. Its protein is CASSRSGGQGYTF.

The rearrangement links TRBV27 to TRBJ2-1, with 9 nucleotides matching TRBD2. Losses at the gene ends were 6 bases for V and 2 bases for J; bases not matched to a gene: 11. The CDR3 contains 17 residues. Germline V gene sequence: CDR1 MNHEY, CDR2 SMNVEV (reference sequence). The DNA for the CDR3 is TGTGCCAGCAGCTCCTGGGATGGCGGGGGGGCCTACAATGAGCAGTTCTTC. Its protein product is CASSSWDGGGAYNEQFF.

CDR3 sequence (DNA): TGTGCCATCAGCGTATTTCCGGGACAGGGGGCGGACGAGCAGTACTTC. It translates to CAISVFPGQGADEQYF. The rearrangement joins TRBV10-3 to TRBJ2-7, with 12 bases identical to TRBD1. Germline assignment: CDR1 ENHRY and CDR2 SYGVKD. With V trimmed by 6 bases and J by 5 bases, 11 bases remained unmatched. The CDR3 consists of 16 residues.

The chain recombines TRBV10-3 with TRBJ1-1; D possibly corresponds to TRBD1 (6 bases). This CDR3 comprises 15 residues. V lost 3 bases to trimming and J lost 2 bases, with 13 bases between them. The germline gives CDR1 ENHRY, CDR2 SYGVKD. This CDR3 reads CAISDSQGTNTEAFF. The CDR3 region has the DNA TGTGCCATCAGTGACTCACAGGGAACTAACACTGAAGCTTTCTTT.

This clone was counted only a few times. The chain has TRBV7-9 and TRBJ1-3; TRBD1 is a possible D gene (5 bases). The CDR3 spans 15 residues. Trimming stripped 10 bases from V and 1 base from J, with 17 bases between. Germline V gives CDR1 SEHNR, CDR2 FQNEAQ (reference sequence). The CDR3: CATSRGSLSGNTIYF. CDR3 in DNA: TGTGCCACCTCCCGGGGGAGTTTATCTGGAAACACCATATATTTT.

The V and J genes are TRBV30 and TRBJ2-3; D is perhaps TRBD2 (5 bases). Germline assignment: CDR1 GTSNPN and CDR2 SVGIG (reference sequence). This CDR3 is built from 14 residues. Trimming took 2 bases from V and 4 from J, leaving 13 bases between them. The chain's CDR3 is CAWSRGSVADTQYF. CDR3 bases: TGTGCCTGGAGTCGAGGGTCAGTCGCAGATACGCAGTATTTT.

This chain uses TRBV4-1 with TRBJ1-4, with D hard to call. CDR1 MGHRA and CDR2 YSYEKL come from the germline V gene. CDR3 size: 15 residues. Trimming left V 3 bases short and J 6 bases short, with 14 bases between. This CDR3 reads CASSQITLIDEKLFF. In DNA form, the CDR3 reads TGCGCCAGCAGCCAGATAACGTTAATAGATGAAAAACTGTTTTTT.

The V gene is TRBV21-1, the J gene TRBJ1-6. TRBV21-1 is classified as a pseudogene. The CDR3 covers 14 residues. CDR3 sequence reads: CARAPGRNNSPLHF. The CDR3 DNA reads as TGTGCCAGGGCTCCGGGACGTAATAATTCACCCCTCCACTTT.

The chain has TRBV28 and TRBJ1-5; D might be TRBD1 (5 bases). The CDR3 runs 14 residues. V was shortened by 3 bases and J by 4 bases, with 10 bases between the two germline ends. CDR1 and CDR2 from the germline V gene are MDHEN and SYDVKM. The CDR3 protein is CASSFRGWNQPQHF. In DNA form, the CDR3 reads TGTGCCAGCAGTTTTCGGGGCTGGAATCAGCCCCAGCATTTT.

This rearrangement joins TRBV30 to TRBJ1-5; perhaps TRBD1 as D (5 bases). The germline gives CDR1 GTSNPN, CDR2 SVGIG (reference sequence). The V end was cut by 2 bases, the J end by 4 bases, with 12 bases between. There are 14 residues in the CDR3. The CDR3: CAWSPGQKNQPQHF. The DNA of the CDR3 is TGTGCCTGGAGTCCTGGACAAAAGAATCAGCCCCAGCATTTT.

The V and J genes are TRBV13 and TRBJ2-3; 9 bases fit TRBD2. From germline, CDR1 is PRHDT and CDR2 FYEKMQ (reference sequence). The V segment lost 4 bases and the J segment 1 base; nucleotides outside the gene matches: 0. CDR3 length: 14 residues. The CDR3 region is CASSSSGGTDTQYF. DNA for the CDR3: TGTGCCAGCAGCTCTAGCGGGGGCACAGATACGCAGTATTTT. The variable domain in full, completed from reference TRBV13 and TRBJ2-3, reads AAGVIQSPRHLIKEKRETATLKCYPIPRHDTVYWYQQGPGQDPQFLISFYEKMQSDKGSIPDRFSAQQFSDYHSELNMSSLELGDSALYFCASSSSGGTDTQYFGPGTRLTVL.

In this sample, this clone turned up a few times. V usage is TRBV9 and J usage is TRBJ2-3, with D perhaps matching TRBD1 or TRBD2 (5 bases each). Trimming took 3 bases from V and 4 from J, leaving 15 bases between them. From germline, CDR1 is SGDLS and CDR2 YYNGEE. There are 15 residues in the CDR3. CDR3 in DNA: TGTGCCAGCAGCGGAGGGGACCTAAGGTCAGATACGCAGTATTTT. This encodes CASSGGDLRSDTQYF. Full variable domain (outside the CDR3, taken from reference TRBV9 and TRBJ2-3): DSGVTQTPKHLITATGQRVTLRCSPRSGDLSVYWYQQSLDQGLQFLIQYYNGEERAKGNILERFSAQQFPDLHSELNLSSLELGDSALYFCASSGGDLRSDTQYFGPGTRLTVL.

This clone occurred a few times. The V gene is TRBV6-1, the J gene TRBJ1-1; weak D call: TRBD1 (6 bases). Per germline, CDR1 MNHNS and CDR2 SASEGT. Trimming pared 4 bases from V and 0 bases from J, leaving 15 bases between. The CDR3 spans 16 residues. CDR3 protein: CASSAKTGQMNTEAFF. In DNA form, the CDR3 reads TGTGCCAGCAGTGCCAAAACCGGACAGATGAACACTGAAGCTTTCTTT.

This clone has more than one count but fewer than ten. This chain connects TRBV28 to TRBJ1-4; tentative D call: TRBD1 (6 bases). V lost 8 bases, J lost 6 bases, and 13 bases lay in between. The germline CDR1 and CDR2 sequences are MDHEN and SYDVKM. The CDR3 is made up of 13 amino acids. CDR3 in amino acids: CASGQGTDEKLFF. CDR3 DNA sequence: TGTGCCAGCGGGCAGGGGACGGATGAAAAACTGTTTTTT.

The chain couples TRBV2 to TRBJ2-2; possibly TRBD2 for D (5 bases). The CDR3 covers 14 residues. Germline V gives CDR1 SNHLY, CDR2 FYNNEI. With 1 base removed from V and 4 bases from J, the gap between germline ends came to 7 bases. Written as DNA, the CDR3 is TGTGCCAGCAGTGAAGTAGGGAGCACCGGGGAGCTGTTTTTT. The encoded protein is CASSEVGSTGELFF. Complete variable domain (other parts from reference TRBV2 and TRBJ2-2): EPEVTQTPSHQVTQMGQEVILRCVPISNHLYFYWYRQILGQKVEFLVSFYNNEISEKSEIFDDQFSVERPDGSNFTLKIRSTKLEDSAMYFCASSEVGSTGELFFGEGSRLTVL.

This clone has only a few counts. The sample carries other DNA sequences with the same CDR3. The V gene is TRBV4-1, the J gene TRBJ2-7, with 11 nucleotides matching TRBD1. The junction had 3 bases not matched to a gene; V was cut back by 2 bases and J by 3 bases. There are 15 residues in the CDR3. CDR1 is MGHRA, CDR2 YSYEKL, per germline. CDR3 residues: CASSQPGQGDYEQYF. The CDR3 DNA reads TGCGCCAGCAGCCAACCGGGACAGGGGGACTACGAGCAGTACTTC.

This clone was counted only a few times. The V and J genes are TRBV29-1 and TRBJ1-1, with D perhaps TRBD1 (5 bases). The V and J ends lost 5 bases and 4 bases respectively, with 8 bases between them. The CDR3 covers 11 residues. Germline loops: CDR1 SQVTM, CDR2 ANQGSEA. The CDR3 DNA is TGCAGCGTTTTTGGGGGCACTGAAGCTTTCTTT. Encoded protein: CSVFGGTEAFF.

The V and J genes are TRBV6-5 and TRBJ2-3; D possibly matches TRBD1 or TRBD2 (6 bases each). The germline V and J ends were trimmed by 1 base and 4 bases, with 15 bases remaining between them. This CDR3 comprises 16 residues. Looked up from germline, CDR1 is MNHEY and CDR2 is SVGAGI. The CDR3 loop reads CASSYLRGALADTQYF. CDR3 DNA: TGTGCCAGCAGTTACTTAAGGGGGGCCCTAGCAGATACGCAGTATTTT.

The chain joins TRBV6-1 to TRBJ1-3; TRBD1 matches at 7 bases. The CDR3 runs to 14 residues. Germline V gene data show CDR1 as MNHNS and CDR2 as SASEGT. Trimming removed 4 bases from V and 7 bases from J; junction bases left unmatched: 7. CDR3 DNA: TGTGCCAGCAGTGGAGGGACAGAGGGTAACACCATATATTTT. Translated, it gives CASSGGTEGNTIYF.

Comment on this clone: Other DNA sequences in this specimen translate into the identical CDR3. This chain's CDR3 is CASSLGRGDSPLHF. CDR3 nucleotide sequence: TGTGCCAGCAGCTTGGGCAGGGGGGATTCACCCCTCCACTTT. This sequence joins TRBV5-4 and TRBJ1-6; the match to TRBD1 covers 7 bases. This CDR3 contains 14 residues. Germline CDR1 reads SGHNT; CDR2 reads YYREEE (reference sequence). Losses at the gene ends were 0 bases for V and 8 bases for J; bases not matched to a gene: 2.

The rearrangement uses TRBV7-9 and TRBJ2-2; TRBD1 agrees at 9 bases. The V segment lost 5 bases and the J segment 4 bases; nucleotides outside the gene matches: 5. Germline CDR1 reads SEHNR; CDR2 reads FQNEAQ (reference sequence). The CDR3 has 15 residues. This CDR3 is CASSQGQGATGELFF. CDR3 DNA: TGTGCCAGCAGCCAGGGACAGGGCGCCACCGGGGAGCTGTTTTTT.

This clone was seen only a few times. The chain joins TRBV19 to TRBJ1-1; no clear D. The CDR3 loop spans 14 amino acids. Germline-derived CDR1 and CDR2 are LNHDA and SQIVND (reference sequence). V was cut by 1 base and J by 2 bases, with 8 bases left in between. The CDR3 bases are TGTGCCAGTAGTATAGCGAGGGCTAACACTGAAGCTTTCTTT. Translated: CASSIARANTEAFF.

This clone was recorded a few times. This chain connects TRBV29-1 to TRBJ1-2, with a weak D call TRBD1 (5 bases). The CDR3 consists of 15 residues. Germline V lookup: CDR1 SQVTM, CDR2 ANQGSEA. V dropped 4 bases and J dropped 0 bases, with 15 bases sitting between them. The CDR3 DNA is TGCAGCGTTGCTTTAACGGGGCACTCTAACTATGGCTACACCTTC. This codes for CSVALTGHSNYGYTF.

V is TRBV28 and J is TRBJ2-5; perhaps TRBD1 as D (5 bases). Between the trimmed V and J ends, which lost 7 bases and 4 bases, there was a span of 13 bases. The CDR3 runs 13 residues. Germline CDR1 reads MDHEN; CDR2 reads SYDVKM. CDR3 coding DNA: TGTGCCAGCACCTCACAGGCTGGAGAGACCCAGTACTTC. It specifies CASTSQAGETQYF.